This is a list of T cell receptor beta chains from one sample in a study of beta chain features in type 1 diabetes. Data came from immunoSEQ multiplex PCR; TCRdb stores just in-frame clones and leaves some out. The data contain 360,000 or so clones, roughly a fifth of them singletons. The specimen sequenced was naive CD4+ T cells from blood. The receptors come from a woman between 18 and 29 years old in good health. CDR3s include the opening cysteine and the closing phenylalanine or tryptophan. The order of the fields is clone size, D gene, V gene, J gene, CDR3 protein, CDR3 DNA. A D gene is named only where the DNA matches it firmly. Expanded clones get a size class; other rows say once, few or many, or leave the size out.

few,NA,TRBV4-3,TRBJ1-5,CASSQDLSQPQHF,TGCGCCAGCAGCCAAGATCTGAGCCAGCCCCAGCATTTT
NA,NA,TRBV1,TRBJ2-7,CTSSQLYEQYF,TGCACCAGCAGCCAATTATACGAGCAGTACTTC
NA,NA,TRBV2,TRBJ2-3,CASSDSSEQYF,TGTGCCAGCAGCGACTCCAGCGAGCAGTATTTT
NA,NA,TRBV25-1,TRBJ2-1,CASTTGGRNEQFF,TGTGCCAGCACTACTGGGGGCAGGAATGAGCAGTTCTTC
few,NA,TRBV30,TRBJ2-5,CAWRRTGQETQYF,TGTGCCTGGAGGCGAACAGGGCAAGAGACCCAGTACTTC
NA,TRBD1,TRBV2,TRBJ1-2,CASNMDRIDYGYTF,TGTGCCAGCAACATGGACAGGATCGACTATGGCTACACCTTC
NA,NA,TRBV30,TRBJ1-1,CAWSVLGVSVTEAFF,TGTGCCTGGAGTGTCCTAGGGGTTTCGGTCACTGAAGCTTTCTTT
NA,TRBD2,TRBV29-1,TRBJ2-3,CSVETSGHTDTQYF,TGCAGCGTTGAAACTAGCGGGCACACAGATACGCAGTATTTT
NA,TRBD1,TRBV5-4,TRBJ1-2,CASSLGPDRAKGYTF,TGTGCCAGCAGCTTGGGACCTGACAGGGCTAAGGGCTACACCTTC
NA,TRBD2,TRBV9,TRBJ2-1,CASRSGTSGANEQFF,TGTGCCAGCAGGTCCGGGACTAGCGGGGCCAATGAGCAGTTCTTC
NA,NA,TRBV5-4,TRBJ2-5,CASSFGGTKETQYF,TGTGCCAGCAGCTTTGGGGGCACGAAAGAGACCCAGTACTTC
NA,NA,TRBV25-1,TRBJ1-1,CASSSYGGTEAFF,TGTGCCAGCAGTTCCTACGGGGGCACTGAAGCTTTCTTT
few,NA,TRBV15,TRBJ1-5,CATSRARVRQPQHF,TGTGCCACCAGCAGAGCGAGGGTCCGTCAGCCCCAGCATTTT
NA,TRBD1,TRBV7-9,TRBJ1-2,CASSRTGDGYTF,TGTGCCAGCAGTCGGACAGGGGATGGCTACACCTTC
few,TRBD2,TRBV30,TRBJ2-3,CAWSRGLAGDTDTQYF,TGTGCCTGGAGCCGTGGACTAGCGGGAGACACAGATACGCAGTATTTT
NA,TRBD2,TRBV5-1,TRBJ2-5,CASSRTSGGQETQYF,TGCGCCAGCAGCAGGACTAGCGGGGGCCAAGAGACCCAGTACTTC
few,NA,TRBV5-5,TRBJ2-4,CASSLQGGNIQYF,TGTGCCAGCAGCTTGCAGGGGGGAAACATTCAGTACTTC
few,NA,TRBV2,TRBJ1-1,CAKSGGQWNTEAFF,TGTGCCAAGAGTGGAGGGCAGTGGAACACTGAAGCTTTCTTT
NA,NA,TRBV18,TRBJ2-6,CASSPRQASGANVLTF,TGTGCCAGCTCACCTCGACAAGCCTCTGGGGCCAACGTCCTGACTTTC
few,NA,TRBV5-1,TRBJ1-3,CASSPQGFSGNTIYF,TGCGCCAGCAGCCCTCAGGGTTTTTCTGGAAACACCATATATTTT
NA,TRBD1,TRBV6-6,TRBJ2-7,CASSYSRGGQGFEQYF,TGTGCCAGCAGTTACTCGCGAGGGGGACAGGGTTTTGAGCAGTACTTC
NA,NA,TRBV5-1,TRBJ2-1,CASSSRLPSYNEQFF,TGCGCCAGCAGTTCGAGGCTACCTTCCTACAATGAGCAGTTCTTC
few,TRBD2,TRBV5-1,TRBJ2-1,CASSLGLAGEHEQFF,TGCGCCAGCAGCCTCGGACTAGCGGGAGAACATGAGCAGTTCTTC
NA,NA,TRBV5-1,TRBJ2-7,CASRKGQAGDEQYF,TGCGCCAGCAGAAAGGGTCAGGCGGGCGACGAGCAGTACTTC
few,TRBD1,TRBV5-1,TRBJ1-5,CASSLGGTDSQPQHF,TGCGCCAGCAGCTTGGGGGGGACAGATAGTCAGCCCCAGCATTTT
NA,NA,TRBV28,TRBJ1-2,CASSLGGVVGYTF,TGTGCCAGCAGTTTAGGGGGGGTGGTAGGCTACACCTTC
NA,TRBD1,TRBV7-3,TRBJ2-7,CASSSPMRSGTGGYEQYF,TGTGCCAGCAGCTCTCCAATGCGGTCCGGGACAGGGGGGTACGAGCAGTACTTC
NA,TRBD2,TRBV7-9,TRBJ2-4,CASGGGGEDKNIQYF,TGTGCCAGCGGGGGGGGAGGAGAGGACAAAAACATTCAGTACTTC
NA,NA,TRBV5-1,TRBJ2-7,CASSILSGYEQYF,TGCGCCAGCAGCATTCTATCGGGGTACGAGCAGTACTTC
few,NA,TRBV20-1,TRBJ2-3,CSAGPDTQYF,TGCAGTGCTGGGCCAGATACGCAGTATTTT
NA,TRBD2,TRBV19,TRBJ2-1,CASSRLAGASYNEQFF,TGTGCCAGCTCCCGACTAGCGGGGGCCTCCTACAATGAGCAGTTCTTC
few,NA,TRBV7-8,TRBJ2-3,CASSLSVRDTQYF,TGTGCCAGCAGCTTATCGGTGAGGGATACGCAGTATTTT
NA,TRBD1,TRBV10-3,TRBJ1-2,CAIRRQGRNYGYTF,TGTGCCATCAGGAGACAGGGGCGCAACTATGGCTACACCTTC
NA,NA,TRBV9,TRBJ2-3,CASSVDGDTQYF,TGTGCCAGCAGCGTAGACGGAGATACGCAGTATTTT
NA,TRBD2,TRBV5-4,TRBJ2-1,CASSLFTLAAAGEQFF,TGTGCCAGCAGCTTGTTTACGCTAGCGGCGGCCGGTGAGCAGTTCTTC
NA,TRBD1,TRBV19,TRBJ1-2,CASQGQGFPHGYGYTF,TGTGCCTCCCAGGGACAGGGTTTTCCTCATGGCTATGGCTACACCTTC
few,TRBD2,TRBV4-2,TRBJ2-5,CASSQDRRGETQYF,TGTGCCAGCAGCCAAGATCGGCGGGGGGAGACCCAGTACTTC
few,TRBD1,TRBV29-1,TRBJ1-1,CSVVGQGREAFF,TGCAGCGTTGTCGGACAGGGGCGTGAAGCTTTCTTT
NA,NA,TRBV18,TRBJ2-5,CASSPPEAQYF,TGTGCCAGCTCACCACCGGAGGCCCAGTACTTC
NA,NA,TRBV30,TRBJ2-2,CATGRGSYTGELFF,TGTGCTACTGGAAGAGGAAGCTACACCGGGGAGCTGTTTTTT
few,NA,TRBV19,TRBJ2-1,CASSITRDNEQFF,TGTGCCAGTAGTATTACCAGGGACAATGAGCAGTTCTTC
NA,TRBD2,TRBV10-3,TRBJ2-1,CATRTSEGNEQFF,TGTGCCACCCGGACTAGCGAGGGCAATGAGCAGTTCTTC
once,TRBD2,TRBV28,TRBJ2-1,CATRARLARGSSSYNEQFF,TGTGCCACCCGCGCCCGACTAGCGAGGGGGAGTAGCTCCTACAATGAGCAGTTCTTC
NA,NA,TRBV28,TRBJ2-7,CASSRTVSYEQYF,TGTGCCAGCAGCCGGACAGTCTCCTACGAGCAGTACTTC
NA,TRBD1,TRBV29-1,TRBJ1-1,CSVSNRGVTEAFF,TGCAGCGTTTCGAACAGGGGCGTCACTGAAGCTTTCTTT
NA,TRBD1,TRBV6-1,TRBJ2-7,CATGTGSYEQYF,TGTGCTACCGGGACAGGCTCCTACGAGCAGTACTTC
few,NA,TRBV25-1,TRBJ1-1,CASSVPGFTEAFF,TGTGCCAGCAGTGTTCCAGGTTTCACTGAAGCTTTCTTT
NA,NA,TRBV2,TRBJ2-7,CASSSAYEQYF,TGTGCCAGCAGTTCCGCCTACGAGCAGTACTTC
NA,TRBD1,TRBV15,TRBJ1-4,CATSKLAGGFTPTNEKLFF,TGTGCCACCAGCAAACTCGCAGGGGGCTTCACTCCAACTAATGAAAAACTGTTTTTT
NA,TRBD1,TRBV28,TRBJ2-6,CASSRRTGLVSGANVLTF,TGTGCCAGCAGCCGCAGGACAGGGTTGGTGTCTGGGGCCAACGTCCTGACTTTC
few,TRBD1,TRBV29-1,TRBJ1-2,CSVATGGHYGYTF,TGCAGCGTAGCGACAGGGGGCCACTATGGCTACACCTTC
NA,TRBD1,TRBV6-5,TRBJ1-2,CASSYSTGGYGYTF,TGTGCCAGCAGTTACTCGACAGGGGGTTATGGCTACACCTTC